This paragraph reports one T cell receptor beta chain. As yet, its antigen is unknown. This sample was included in a study of T cells in Graves' hyperthyroidism and ophthalmopathy. Study conclusions and caveats: Among thyroid clonotypes expanded above 0.001, most also appeared in blood. In the analysis, a 13 V-J model separated ophthalmopathy from stable hyperthyroidism.

RNA transcripts served as the template for amplifying TCR beta CDR3 regions. The study used the HTBI primer set for a first-round RT-PCR of the TCR CDR3. TCRdb called the multiplex PCR reads again in MiXCR, with one record for every CDR3 protein. The sample carries about 46,000 distinct CDR3 sequences, 49% recorded once. Diagnostic assessment was based on clinical symptoms, serum thyroxine and TRAb, thyroid ultrasound and orbital computed tomography. The V and J ends lost 1 base and 11 bases respectively, with 15 bases between them. The CDR3 contains 14 residues. The sequence derives from a woman in her 50s with Graves' hyperthyroidism. V gene TRBV12-3 or TRBV12-4 combines with J gene TRBJ1-5, with a tentative D call TRBD1 (6 bases). The source material was peripheral blood or thyroid tissue (not recorded which). The CDR3 loop is CASSLGRQEETQHF. The CDR3 DNA sequence: TGTGCCAGCAGTTTAGGTAGACAGGAAGAGACCCAGCATTTT.